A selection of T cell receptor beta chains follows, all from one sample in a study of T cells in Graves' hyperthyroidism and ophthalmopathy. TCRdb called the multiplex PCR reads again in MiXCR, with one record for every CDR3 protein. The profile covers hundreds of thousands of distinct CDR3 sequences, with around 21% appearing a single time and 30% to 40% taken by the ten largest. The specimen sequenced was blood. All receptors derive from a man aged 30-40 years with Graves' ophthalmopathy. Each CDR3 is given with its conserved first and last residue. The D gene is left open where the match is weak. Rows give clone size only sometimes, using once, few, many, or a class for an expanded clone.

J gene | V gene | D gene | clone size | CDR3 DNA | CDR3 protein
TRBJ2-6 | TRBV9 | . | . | TGTGCCAGCAGCGTATACAACTCTGGGGCCAACGTCCTGACTTTC | CASSVYNSGANVLTF
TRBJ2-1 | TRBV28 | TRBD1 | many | TGTGCCAGCATGTTACAGGGGGCGCCCAACAATGAGCAGTTCTTC | CASMLQGAPNNEQFF
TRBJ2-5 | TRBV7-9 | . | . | TGTGCCAGCAGCTTAGTGGAGGGGGGACAAGAGACCCAGTACTTC | CASSLVEGGQETQYF
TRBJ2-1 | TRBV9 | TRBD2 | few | TGTGCCAGCAGCGTAGCTCCTAGCGGGAGGGCGGGAAGAAATGAGCAGTTCTTC | CASSVAPSGRAGRNEQFF
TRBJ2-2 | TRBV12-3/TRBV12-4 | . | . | TGTGCCAGCAGTTTTTCGGCAGCGAACACCGGGGAGCTGTTTTTT | CASSFSAANTGELFF
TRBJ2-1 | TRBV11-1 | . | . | TGTGCCAGCAGCTTAGGACAGGGTAGCGGCAATGAGCAGTTCTTC | CASSLGQGSGNEQFF
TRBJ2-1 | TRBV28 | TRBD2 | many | TGTGCCAGCAGTTTGCCGACTAGCGGGTGGAGCTCCTACAATGAGCAGTTCTTC | CASSLPTSGWSSYNEQFF
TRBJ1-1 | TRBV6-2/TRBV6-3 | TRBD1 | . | TGTGCCAGCAGCCCTTCGGGACAGGGCAACACTGAAGCTTTCTTT | CASSPSGQGNTEAFF
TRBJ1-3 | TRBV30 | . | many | TGTGCCTGGAGTGTCGACAGTGGAAACACCATATATTTT | CAWSVDSGNTIYF
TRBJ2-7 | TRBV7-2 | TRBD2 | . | TGTGCCAGCAGCTTAGTGGGACTATCCTCATACGAGCAGTACTTC | CASSLVGLSSYEQYF